The T cell receptor beta chain under discussion was sequenced for a study of PD-L1 blockade in urothelial cancer. Study summary: Intravenous atezolizumab, 1,200 mg every 3 weeks, was begun by patients around 2014. Timepoints chosen for blood analysis were 3 weeks (second dose) and 6 weeks after treatment start.

In the case of this clone: Its antigen is still unknown.

Time point specified: pretreatment peripheral blood. Each patient gave between 1 and 8 samples, pretreatment and on-treatment. The data were produced by immunoSEQ multiplex PCR, yet TCRdb's version contains in-frame clones alone and is incomplete. The data hold approximately 86,000 clones, with around 85% observed a single time. General study findings and limits: Tumor-associated clones in blood expanded more at 3 weeks in durable-benefit patients.

After removal of 0 bases from V and 3 bases from J, the junction contained 7 bases not matched to a gene. In germline, CDR1 is LGHNA, CDR2 YSLEER. The CDR3 covers 17 residues. J is TRBJ2-3 and V is TRBV4-3; 9 bases align to TRBD2. This clonotype was sampled from a man aged 35-49 years with urothelial cancer. Material: PBMCs, obtained around atezolizumab (anti-PD-L1) treatment. The CDR3 here is CASSQEIAGGVTDTQYF. DNA for the CDR3: TGCGCCAGCAGCCAAGAGATCGCGGGAGGGGTGACAGATACGCAGTATTTT.